The rows below give T cell receptor beta chains drawn from one sample of a study of cytomegalovirus exposure and HLA in healthy donors. The assay was immunoSEQ multiplex PCR, and TCRdb's table has in-frame clones only and misses some. The profile covers roughly 100,000 clones, with around 78% appearing a single time and 5.6% taken by the ten largest. The specimen was PBMCs. The receptors were sampled from a male donor in good health and CMV-seronegative. Each CDR3 is given with its conserved first and last residue. D genes are given only for firm matches. A row's size may be missing; if present it is once, few, many or a size class.

>.|TRBV13|TRBD1|TRBJ2-2
TGTGCCAGCCGGTGGGGACAGACGAACACCGGGGAGCTGTTTTTT
CASRWGQTNTGELFF
>.|TRBV7-9|.|TRBJ1-5
TGTGCCAGCAGCTCGATGGGGGGTAATCAGCCCCAGCATTTT
CASSSMGGNQPQHF
>.|TRBV9|TRBD2|TRBJ2-1
TGTGCCAGCAGCTCGGGACTAGCGGGCCCCTACAATGAGCAGTTCTTC
CASSSGLAGPYNEQFF
>once|TRBV30|TRBD1|TRBJ1-6
TGTGCCTGGAGTGTAGGACAGGAGGGTTCACCCCTCCACTTT
CAWSVGQEGSPLHF
>once|TRBV27|.|TRBJ2-5
TGTGCCAGCAGTCCTAGACGCAGGGTTATAGGACAAGAGACCCAGTACTTC
CASSPRRRVIGQETQYF
>.|TRBV11-3|.|TRBJ2-7
TGTGCCAGCAGCTTAGACAGGGGTGTCTACGAGCAGTACTTC
CASSLDRGVYEQYF
>.|TRBV19|.|TRBJ1-5
TGTGCCAGTAGTATTATACAGATATATAGCAATCAGCCCCAGCATTTT
CASSIIQIYSNQPQHF
>few|TRBV2|.|TRBJ1-3
TGTGCCAGCAGTGATCAAAAACTAATCTCTGGAAACACCATATATTTT
CASSDQKLISGNTIYF
>.|TRBV27|.|TRBJ1-5
TGTGCCAGCAGCCAAAGGGGGGGTAGCAATCAGCCCCAGCATTTT
CASSQRGGSNQPQHF
>once|TRBV20-1|.|TRBJ2-4
TGCAGTGCTAGCTCGTCAAACATTCAGTACTTC
CSASSSNIQYF
>.|TRBV28|.|TRBJ1-4
TGTGCCAGCAGCTCCGGAGGGGTGGTTGAAAAACTGTTTTTT
CASSSGGVVEKLFF
>.|TRBV5-4|.|TRBJ1-4
TGTGCCAGCAGCCACCCTGAATCGTCGGGGGATGAAAAACTGTTTTTT
CASSHPESSGDEKLFF
>.|TRBV29-1|.|TRBJ2-2
TGCAGCGTTGAAGCCCGAGTTAGTAACACCGGGGAGCTGTTTTTT
CSVEARVSNTGELFF
>.|TRBV4-2|TRBD1|TRBJ1-5
TGTGCCAGCAGCCCCTCGGGACAGCGGAATCAGCCCCAGCATTTT
CASSPSGQRNQPQHF
>.|TRBV4-2|.|TRBJ1-5
TGTGCCAGCAGCCAAGACAGGGTCCAGCCCCAGCATTTT
CASSQDRVQPQHF
>.|TRBV7-3|TRBD2|TRBJ2-5
TGTGCCAGCAGCCCCGGGACTAGCGGGGTCAGGGGAGAGACCCAGTACTTC
CASSPGTSGVRGETQYF
>many|TRBV5-6|.|TRBJ2-2
TGTGCCAGCAGCTTGGGTGGGACTAACACCGGGGAGCTGTTTTTT
CASSLGGTNTGELFF
>.|TRBV27|.|TRBJ1-2
TGTGCCAGCAGTCTGGACAAGGCGCTAGGCTACACCTTC
CASSLDKALGYTF
>once|TRBV4-3|TRBD2|TRBJ2-1
TGCGCCAACGCACTAGCGGGAGCGAATGAGCAGTTCTTC
CANALAGANEQFF
>.|TRBV7-9|.|TRBJ2-1
TGTGCCAGCAGCTTAATCCCGGGGAACAATGAGCAGTTCTTC
CASSLIPGNNEQFF
>once|TRBV19|.|TRBJ1-2
TGTGCCAGTAGTATTCGGGGGGTGGACGGAGGCTACACCTTC
CASSIRGVDGGYTF
>.|TRBV7-2|TRBD1|TRBJ2-3
TGTGCCAGCAGCTTATTTGGGACAGACAGCACAGATACGCAGTATTTT
CASSLFGTDSTDTQYF
>.|TRBV20-1|.|TRBJ2-1
TGCAGTGCTAGTAGATACAATGAGCAGTTCTTC
CSASRYNEQFF
>.|TRBV6-1|TRBD1|TRBJ1-1
TGTGCCAGCAGTGAAGGGACAGGGGGCACTGTAATCTTT
CASSEGTGGTVIF
>once|TRBV2|.|TRBJ2-7
TGTGCCAGTGAGCGGGACAGGCTCTACGAGCAGTACTTC
CASERDRLYEQYF
>.|TRBV12-2|.|TRBJ2-7
TGTGCAAGTCGACTTACAAAGGGACTAGCGGTTTCCTACGAGCAGTACTTC
CASRLTKGLAVSYEQYF
>once|TRBV5-6|.|TRBJ1-2
TGTGCCAGCAGCTCCGGGGGGCCTGGCTACACCTTC
CASSSGGPGYTF
>.|TRBV6-1|.|TRBJ1-1
TGTGCCAGCAGTGAACTCAAGGGGTCGGGCACTGAAGCTTTCTTT
CASSELKGSGTEAFF
>.|TRBV25-1|TRBD1|TRBJ2-7
TGTGCCAGCAGTCCACCTGACAGGGGACCAAGCTCCTACGAGCAGTACTTC
CASSPPDRGPSSYEQYF
>.|TRBV5-1|TRBD2|TRBJ2-2
TGCGCCAGCAGACTAGCGGGAGGGCCGGGGACCGGGGAGCTGTTTTTT
CASRLAGGPGTGELFF
>.|TRBV2|TRBD2|TRBJ2-1
TGTGCCAGCGAGGGACTAGCGGGACCCCAATCGGAGCAGTTCTTC
CASEGLAGPQSEQFF
>.|TRBV15|.|TRBJ2-7
TGTGCCACCAGCAACAGGTACGAGCAGTACTTC
CATSNRYEQYF
>.|TRBV7-2|TRBD2|TRBJ2-1
TGTGCCAGCAGCTCAGACTGGCCTAGCGGGAGTGGGAATGAGCAGTTCTTC
CASSSDWPSGSGNEQFF
>.|TRBV5-1|TRBD2|TRBJ2-1
TGCGCCAGCAGCGCCGGGACTAGTCTCAACAATGAGCAGTTCTTC
CASSAGTSLNNEQFF
>.|TRBV19|TRBD1|TRBJ1-2
TGTGCCAGTACCACAGACGGGACAGGGAAAAACTATGGCTACACCTTC
CASTTDGTGKNYGYTF
>.|TRBV7-8|.|TRBJ1-5
TGTGCCAGCAGCGCCGCAGGGTTAATGGGCAATCAGCCCCAGCATTTT
CASSAAGLMGNQPQHF
>.|TRBV7-8|TRBD2|TRBJ2-1
TGTGCCAGCAGCTTAGCGTGGGGTAGCGGGAGGAAGAACTCCTACAATGAGCAGTTCTTC
CASSLAWGSGRKNSYNEQFF
>once|TRBV4-1|TRBD2|TRBJ2-7
TGCGCCAGCAGCCAAGATCTCAGCGGGAGGGATGCCGAGCAGTACTTC
CASSQDLSGRDAEQYF
>.|TRBV7-6|.|TRBJ1-1
TGTGCCAGCAGCTTAGGCAGGACAAACACTGAAGCTTTCTTT
CASSLGRTNTEAFF
>.|TRBV2|TRBD1|TRBJ2-1
TGTGCCAGCAGTGAAGGACAGGGACAGCAGTTCTTC
CASSEGQGQQFF
>.|TRBV7-9|TRBD1|TRBJ2-7
TGTGCCAGCAGCCGACAGGGAACCTACGAGCAGTACTTC
CASSRQGTYEQYF
>once|TRBV7-8|.|TRBJ1-1
TGTGCCAGCAGCCACGCCCCCCCGGAGGCTTTCTTT
CASSHAPPEAFF